The clone carrying this T cell receptor (beta chain) has a count of ten or more. Its antigen remains unknown. Each TCR beta library was made by quantitative 5'-RACE that incorporated molecular barcodes. TCRdb itself ran the 5' RACE reads through MiXCR, one entry per CDR3 protein. The data hold fewer than 250,000 distinct CDR3 sequences, with about 10% observed a single time. This specimen belongs to a study of CD8 T cells in ankylosing spondylitis. Study conclusions and caveats: Apparently characteristic of ankylosing spondylitis blood was a TCR beta motif (roughly eight highly homologous variants). Disease-linked clones bore a CD8+ phenotype, appearing relatively rarely in peripheral blood. Disease-associated clones were reportedly significantly overrepresented in matched ankylosing spondylitis synovial fluid.

Germline assignment: CDR1 DFQATT and CDR2 SNEGSKA (reference sequence). Between the trimmed V and J ends, which lost 6 bases and 3 bases, there was a span of 9 bases. The CDR3 runs to 11 residues. Sequences were obtained from blood, either unsorted or a sorted T cell fraction (not recorded which). This receptor was identified in a male donor with ankylosing spondylitis or in good health (not recorded which). This chain links TRBV20-1 with TRBJ2-7; D might be TRBD2 (5 bases). The CDR3 here is CSAYGNYEQYF. The CDR3 DNA reads TGCAGTGCATACGGGAACTACGAGCAGTACTTC.